The sequence of this T cell receptor beta chain was determined in a study of Ad26.COV2.S vaccination and SARS-CoV-2 variants. Background on the study: Ad26.COV2.S was injected intramuscularly once or twice, 56 days apart.

Assay used: immunoSEQ multiplex PCR; TCRdb lists only in-frame clones, some missing. The table has about 350,000 clones, around 89% seen once; the top ten hold under 6%. Study findings and constraints: Total responses of T cells may have been underestimated by the analyses of TCR breadth and depth.

This sample's treatment: approximately 18 received Ad26.COV2.S at low or high dose, single or two shots; about 5 received placebo; per-sample allocation not given. Sampling occurred on day 63 after the first vaccine or placebo injection. CDR1 and CDR2 from the germline V gene are MNHEY and SMNVEV (reference sequence). Trimming cost V 5 bases and J 7 bases; bases outside gene matches: 10. The CDR3 totals 14 residues. This clone was observed once. Its antigen remains unknown. The sample in question was peripheral blood, obtained in a trial of Ad26.COV2.S vaccine versus placebo. The chain combines TRBV27 with TRBJ1-1; TRBD1 aligns across 7 bases. The TCR originated in a person aged 18-65 years who received the Ad26.COV2.S COVID-19 vaccine or a placebo. The CDR3 DNA follows: TGTGCCAGCAGTCCCCCGGACAGGTGGGATGAAGCTTTCTTT. Its translation is CASSPPDRWDEAFF.